This T cell receptor beta chain was recorded in a study of blood T cell repertoires in COVID-19. Looking at the study overall: From T cells, B-cell-depleted T cells, or PBMCs came the material, which was cDNA or gDNA.

Assay used: immunoSEQ multiplex PCR; TCRdb lists only in-frame clones, some missing. The sample records about 5,000 clones, 73% being singletons. Sequenced material: peripheral blood. This TCR came from a human donor in a cohort sampled during active COVID-19.

This CDR3 reads CASMQGAGRPQHF. CDR3 DNA: TGTGCCAGCATGCAGGGGGCGGGAAGGCCCCAGCATTTT. The chain employs TRBV12-3 or TRBV12-4 and TRBJ1-5; TRBD1 matches at 8 bases. The CDR3 runs to 13 residues. Losses at the gene ends were 7 bases for V and 9 bases for J; bases not matched to a gene: 8.